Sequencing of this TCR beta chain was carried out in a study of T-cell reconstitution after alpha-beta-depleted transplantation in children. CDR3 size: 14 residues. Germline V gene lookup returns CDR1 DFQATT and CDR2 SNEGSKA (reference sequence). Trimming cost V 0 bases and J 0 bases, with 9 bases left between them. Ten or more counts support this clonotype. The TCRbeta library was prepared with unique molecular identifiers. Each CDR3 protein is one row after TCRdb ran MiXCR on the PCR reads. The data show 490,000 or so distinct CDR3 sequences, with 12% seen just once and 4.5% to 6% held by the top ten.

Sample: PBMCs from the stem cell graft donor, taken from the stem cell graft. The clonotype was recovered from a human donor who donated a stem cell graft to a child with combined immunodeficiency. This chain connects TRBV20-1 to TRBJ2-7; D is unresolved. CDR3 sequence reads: CSARDGLYSYEQYF. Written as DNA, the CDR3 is TGCAGTGCTAGAGACGGGCTTTACTCCTACGAGCAGTACTTC.